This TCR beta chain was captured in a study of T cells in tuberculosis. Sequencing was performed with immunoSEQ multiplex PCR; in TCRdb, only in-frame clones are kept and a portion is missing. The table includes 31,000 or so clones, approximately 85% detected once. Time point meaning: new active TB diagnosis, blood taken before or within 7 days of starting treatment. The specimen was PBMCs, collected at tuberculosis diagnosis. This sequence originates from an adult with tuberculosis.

The CDR3 DNA is TGTGCCAGCAGTGAAGCTGGCCCGGGACAGGGCTCTGGGGCCAACGTCCTGACTTTC. Protein sequence: CASSEAGPGQGSGANVLTF. The V gene is TRBV6-1, the J gene TRBJ2-6; 9 bases match TRBD1. The CDR3 length is 19 residues. Germline values: CDR1 MNHNS, CDR2 SASEGT. V lost 0 bases, J lost 0 bases, and 6 bases stayed unmatched.